These T cell receptor beta chains were read from a single sample in a study of T cells in localized non-small cell lung cancer. The method was immunoSEQ multiplex PCR; TCRdb's version includes in-frame clones alone and lacks a portion of them. The sample lists 13,000 or so clones, about 86% occurring once. The starting material was peripheral blood, obtained before any cancer treatment. The receptors were sampled from a male donor at least 60 years old with stage III lung adenocarcinoma. Both conserved end residues are part of each CDR3. Fields, in order: D gene, clone size, J gene, V gene, CDR3 DNA, CDR3 protein. The D gene is left open where the match is weak. Size is stated for part of the rows, as once, few or many counts, or as a class when the clone is expanded.

NA,once,TRBJ2-3,TRBV7-8,TGTGCCAGCAGCTTAGTTACGAGGCGACCCGGGACGCAGTATTTT,CASSLVTRRPGTQYF
TRBD1,few,TRBJ1-2,TRBV6-5,TGTGCCAGCAGTTATACAGGGGGTGGAGAGGGCTACACCTTC,CASSYTGGGEGYTF
TRBD1,NA,TRBJ2-4,TRBV4-1,TGCGCCAGCAGCCAAGTTCAACAGGGGGGTAAAACTCAGTACTTC,CASSQVQQGGKTQYF
TRBD1,NA,TRBJ1-1,TRBV6-5,TGTGCCAGCAGTTTCGGACAGGGGGGGCCCAACACTGAAGCTTTCTTT,CASSFGQGGPNTEAFF
NA,few,TRBJ1-5,TRBV11-2,TGTGCCAGCAGCACGGGTAATCAGCCCCAGCATTTT,CASSTGNQPQHF
NA,NA,TRBJ2-3,TRBV7-9,TGTGCCAGCAGCTTAGTGGCCCCTAGGGTCGGAGATACGCAGTATTTT,CASSLVAPRVGDTQYF
TRBD1,NA,TRBJ1-2,TRBV4-1,TGCGCCAGCACACCCCAACCGGGACAGGGGCGATACTATGGCTACACCTTC,CASTPQPGQGRYYGYTF
NA,NA,TRBJ1-6,TRBV5-7,TGTGCCAGCAGCCACCAGGGTGAAAGGGATTCACCCCTCCACTTT,CASSHQGERDSPLHF
NA,NA,TRBJ1-6,TRBV19,TGTGCCAGTAGTATGGGGACGGTTAAACCCCTCCACTTT,CASSMGTVKPLHF
TRBD2,NA,TRBJ2-7,TRBV10-1,TGCGCCAGCAGTCGCGGGACTAGCGGGATCTACGAGCAGTACTTC,CASSRGTSGIYEQYF
NA,NA,TRBJ1-5,TRBV19,TGTGCCAGTAGTATAGGGGGAAGGGAGCCCCAGCATTTT,CASSIGGREPQHF
NA,NA,TRBJ1-2,TRBV4-1,TGCGCCAGCAGCCAGCCCTTTGGGAGACAGGTGCAATATGGCTACACCTTC,CASSQPFGRQVQYGYTF
NA,NA,TRBJ1-1,TRBV11-2,TGTGCCAGCAGCTTAGCAGGGATCAGGAGTGCTTTGGGCACTGAAGCTTTCTTT,CASSLAGIRSALGTEAFF
NA,NA,TRBJ1-5,TRBV11-2,TGTGCCAGCAGCTTAGATCTATCGGGGTGGCCCCAGCATTTT,CASSLDLSGWPQHF
NA,NA,TRBJ2-7,TRBV10-3,TGTGCCATCAGATCCGGGACACCCTCCTACGAGCAGTACTTC,CAIRSGTPSYEQYF
NA,NA,TRBJ2-5,TRBV5-4,TGTGCCAGCAGCTTTGGGGCAGGGCAAGAGACCCAGTACTTC,CASSFGAGQETQYF
NA,NA,TRBJ2-7,TRBV27,TGTGCCAGCAGTTGGTTGGATTCCTACGAGCAGTACTTC,CASSWLDSYEQYF
NA,NA,TRBJ2-3,TRBV6-1,TGTGCCAGCAGTGATGATTGGGGAGATACGCAGTATTTT,CASSDDWGDTQYF
TRBD1,NA,TRBJ2-5,TRBV7-9,TGTGCCAGCAGCACTTGGACAGGAGAAGAGACCCAGTACTTC,CASSTWTGEETQYF
NA,NA,TRBJ1-4,TRBV30,TGTGCCTGGAGTTTCGGGGGCGCTGAAAAACTGTTTTTT,CAWSFGGAEKLFF
NA,few,TRBJ2-1,TRBV14,TGTGCCAGCAGCCACGACCTTGGACGGATCCAAAATGAGCAGTTCTTC,CASSHDLGRIQNEQFF
NA,few,TRBJ1-1,TRBV5-1,TGCGCCAGCAGCCTGGTCGGGCGGAGAAACACTGAAGCTTTCTTT,CASSLVGRRNTEAFF
TRBD1,NA,TRBJ2-1,TRBV11-3,TGTGCCAGCAGTTCCGGGACAGGGGCATCGAATGAGCAGTTCTTC,CASSSGTGASNEQFF
NA,once,TRBJ1-1,TRBV6-1,TGTGCCAGCAGCCCGGTACCTGGGGGCTACACTGAAGCTTTCTTT,CASSPVPGGYTEAFF
NA,NA,TRBJ2-1,TRBV27,TGTGCCAGCAGCTCTCAAGGCCCCTACAATGAGCAGTTCTTC,CASSSQGPYNEQFF
NA,NA,TRBJ2-2,TRBV7-8,TGTGCCAGCAGCTTTGGACTGGAGCCAGGGGAAAACACCGGGGAGCTGTTTTTT,CASSFGLEPGENTGELFF
NA,NA,TRBJ2-1,TRBV4-1,TGCGCCAGCAGCCAACCCCCCGCGGGGCCGCACTACAATGAGCAGTTCTTC,CASSQPPAGPHYNEQFF
TRBD1,NA,TRBJ1-3,TRBV6-1,TGTGCCAGCAGCCCTACAGGGGTTTACACCATATATTTT,CASSPTGVYTIYF
TRBD1,once,TRBJ1-2,TRBV6-5,TGTGCCAGCCGGCCCGGGACAGGGGGCTCTGGCTACACCTTC,CASRPGTGGSGYTF
NA,NA,TRBJ2-7,TRBV5-4,TGTGCCAGCAGCTCCACAGGGCTCGAGCAGTACTTC,CASSSTGLEQYF
TRBD1,NA,TRBJ2-7,TRBV27,TGTGCCAGCAGTAAAACAGGGGGGCCGGGGTACGAGCAGTACTTC,CASSKTGGPGYEQYF
NA,NA,TRBJ2-7,TRBV14,TGTGCCAGCAGCCAAGACGGCAGGTTAGACTCCTACGAGCAGTACTTC,CASSQDGRLDSYEQYF
NA,NA,TRBJ1-2,TRBV7-2,TGTGCCAGCAGCTTAGCGCAGGGTGGGCCCCATCTATGGGGCTACACCTTC,CASSLAQGGPHLWGYTF
NA,once,TRBJ2-3,TRBV6-5,TGTGCCAGCAGATCCGAGAGCACAGATACGCAGTATTTT,CASRSESTDTQYF
NA,NA,TRBJ2-7,TRBV30,TGTGCCTGGTCCCCGGACAGAGACTACGAGCAGTACTTC,CAWSPDRDYEQYF
NA,NA,TRBJ1-5,TRBV6-1,TGTGCCAGCAGTGTCGGGCGTGATCAGCCCCAGCATTTT,CASSVGRDQPQHF
NA,NA,TRBJ2-7,TRBV10-2,TGCGCCAGCAGTGAGCCCGGGGGCAGCTCCTACGAGCAGTACTTC,CASSEPGGSSYEQYF
NA,NA,TRBJ2-7,TRBV6-5,TGTGCCAGCAGTTATCGGGGGGCAAAGTCTGGCGAGCAGTACTTC,CASSYRGAKSGEQYF
NA,NA,TRBJ2-2,TRBV6-6,TGTGCCAGCAGTTGGGGACAGAACACCGGGGAGCTGTTTTTT,CASSWGQNTGELFF
NA,NA,TRBJ2-7,TRBV5-6,TGTGCCAGCAGTTTTGTTTGGGGCAGGGACTACGAGCAGTACTTC,CASSFVWGRDYEQYF
TRBD1,NA,TRBJ1-6,TRBV12-5,TGTGCTAGTGGGGCGGGACAGAAAAATTCACCCCTCCACTTT,CASGAGQKNSPLHF
NA,NA,TRBJ1-2,TRBV7-2,TGTGCCAGCAGCTTAGCGTTGAAGGGGGATGGGGGCTACACCTTC,CASSLALKGDGGYTF